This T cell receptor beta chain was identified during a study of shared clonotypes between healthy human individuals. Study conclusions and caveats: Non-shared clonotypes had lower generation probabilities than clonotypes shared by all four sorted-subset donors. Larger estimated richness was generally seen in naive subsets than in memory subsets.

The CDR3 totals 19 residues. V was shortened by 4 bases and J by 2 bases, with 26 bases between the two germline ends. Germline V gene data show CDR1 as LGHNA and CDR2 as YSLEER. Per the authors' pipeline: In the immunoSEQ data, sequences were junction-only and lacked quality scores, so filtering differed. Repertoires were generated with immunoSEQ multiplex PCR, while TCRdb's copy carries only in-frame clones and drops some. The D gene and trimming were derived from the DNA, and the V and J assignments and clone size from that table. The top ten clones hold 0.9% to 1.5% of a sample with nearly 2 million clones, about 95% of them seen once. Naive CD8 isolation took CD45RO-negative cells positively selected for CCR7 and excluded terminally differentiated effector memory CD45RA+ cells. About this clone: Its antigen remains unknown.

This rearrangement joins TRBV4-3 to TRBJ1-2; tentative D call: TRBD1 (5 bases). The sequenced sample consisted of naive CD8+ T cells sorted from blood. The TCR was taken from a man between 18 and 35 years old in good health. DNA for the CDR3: TGCGCCAGCAGCCCCGAAGGCTCCTCGTGGGGGGAAGACAACTATGGCTACACCTTC. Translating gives CASSPEGSSWGEDNYGYTF.